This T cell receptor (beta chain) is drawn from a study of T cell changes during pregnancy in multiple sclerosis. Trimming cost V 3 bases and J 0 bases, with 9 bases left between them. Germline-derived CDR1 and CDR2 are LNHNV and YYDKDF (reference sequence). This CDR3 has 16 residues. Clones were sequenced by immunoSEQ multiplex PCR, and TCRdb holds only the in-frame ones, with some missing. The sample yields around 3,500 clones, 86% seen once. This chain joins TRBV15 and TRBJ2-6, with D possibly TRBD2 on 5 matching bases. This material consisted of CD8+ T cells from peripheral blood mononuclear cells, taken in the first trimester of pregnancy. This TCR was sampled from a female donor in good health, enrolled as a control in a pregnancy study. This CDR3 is CATSSDRGSGANVLTF. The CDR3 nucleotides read TGTGCCACCAGCAGCGACCGGGGCTCTGGGGCCAACGTCCTGACTTTC.